The 23 T cell receptor beta chains presented below share a single source sample, sequenced in a study of blood T cell repertoires in COVID-19. TCRdb's table, derived via immunoSEQ multiplex PCR, lists solely in-frame clones and lacks some. Of 150,000 to 200,000 clones in the sample, 80% to 90% were seen once. Sequences were obtained from peripheral blood. These receptors were obtained from a man aged 18 to 35 who had recovered from COVID-19.

J is TRBJ1-1 and V is TRBV27; TRBD1 aligns across 10 bases. From germline, CDR1 is MNHEY and CDR2 SMNVEV (reference sequence). V lost 5 bases and J lost 5; bases outside the gene matches: 8. The CDR3 has 15 amino acids. As DNA, the CDR3 is TGTGCCAGCAGTATCCGGACAGGGGGACTTACTGAAGCTTTCTTT. Protein sequence: CASSIRTGGLTEAFF.

This sequence joins TRBV9 and TRBJ2-7; tentatively, D is TRBD2 (6 bases). The V and J ends lost 0 bases and 3 bases respectively, with 10 bases between them. This CDR3 region has 14 residues. Germline lookup yields CDR1 SGDLS and CDR2 YYNGEE. CDR3 protein: CASSVEGSGYEQYF. Written as DNA, the CDR3 is TGTGCCAGCAGCGTAGAGGGTAGCGGCTACGAGCAGTACTTC. Full variable domain (remainder filled in from reference TRBV9 and TRBJ2-7): DSGVTQTPKHLITATGQRVTLRCSPRSGDLSVYWYQQSLDQGLQFLIQYYNGEERAKGNILERFSAQQFPDLHSELNLSSLELGDSALYFCASSVEGSGYEQYFGPGTRLTVT.

The chain links TRBV5-1 to TRBJ2-7; 7 nucleotides match TRBD1. The ends lost 1 base at V and 0 bases at J; junction bases unmatched: 10. The CDR3 runs 17 residues. Germline V gene data show CDR1 as SGHRS and CDR2 as YFSETQ. CDR3 sequence: CASSLSLGGLLSYEQYF. Here the CDR3 DNA reads TGCGCCAGCAGCTTGAGCTTAGGGGGCCTACTCTCCTACGAGCAGTACTTC.

This clone was seen once. This chain links TRBV7-9 with TRBJ2-7, with a possible D match to TRBD1 (6 bases). Germline CDR1 reads SEHNR; CDR2 reads FQNEAQ (reference sequence). V lost 3 bases and J 6 bases, leaving 12 bases between the germline ends. This CDR3 contains 13 residues. The CDR3 bases are TGTGCCAGCAGCTTTGGGACATCCGCCGAGCAGTACTTC. Residues: CASSFGTSAEQYF.

This clone was observed a few times. This chain links TRBV29-1 with TRBJ2-2; 10 bases map to TRBD2. Losses at the gene ends were 4 bases for V and 6 bases for J; bases not matched to a gene: 5. There are 14 residues in the CDR3. CDR1 and CDR2 from the germline V gene are SQVTM and ANQGSEA. CDR3 sequence (DNA): TGCAGCGTTGTTGGGACTAGCGCCCCCGGGGAGCTGTTTTTT. This translates into CSVVGTSAPGELFF.

The J gene is TRBJ2-2, the V gene TRBV5-8, with D possibly being TRBD1 (5 bases). Trimming removed 0 bases from V and 7 bases from J, with 13 bases in between. Per germline, CDR1 SGHTS and CDR2 YDEGEE. CDR3 length equals 15 residues. CDR3 coding DNA: TGTGCCAGCAGCTTGGAGGGCAGGGCAAACGGGGAGCTGTTTTTT. Protein product: CASSLEGRANGELFF.

The CDR3 nucleotides are TGTGCCAGCAGTTGGAGGAGCTCCTACGAGCAGTACTTC. Its translation is CASSWRSSYEQYF. V gene TRBV6-6 combines with J gene TRBJ2-7, with D possibly TRBD2 on 5 matching bases. CDR1 MNHNY and CDR2 SVGAGI come from the germline V gene (reference sequence). This CDR3 contains 13 residues. Trimming pared 4 bases from V and 0 bases from J, leaving 7 bases between.

This clone was seen only a few times. J is TRBJ1-2 and V is TRBV7-9, with D maybe TRBD1 (5 bases). The CDR3 runs to 13 residues. V lost 5 bases and J 3 bases, leaving 10 bases between the germline ends. Per germline, CDR1 SEHNR and CDR2 FQNEAQ (reference sequence). CDR3 sequence reads: CASSPDSHYGYTF. DNA for the CDR3: TGTGCCAGCAGCCCCGACAGTCACTATGGCTACACCTTC.

The DNA of the CDR3 is TGCAGCGCTCGACAGCACACTGAAGCTTTCTTT. Residues: CSARQHTEAFF. The gene calls are TRBV29-1 and TRBJ1-1; D possibly corresponds to TRBD1 (5 bases). Germline V gene sequence: CDR1 SQVTM, CDR2 ANQGSEA. The CDR3 sequence is 11 residues long. The ends were cut back, 7 bases at V and 3 bases at J, with 9 bases in the middle.

The CDR3 DNA reads as TGTGCCAGCATGCCAGGGGATAATGAAAAACTGTTTTTT. Translated, it gives CASMPGDNEKLFF. J is TRBJ1-4 and V is TRBV28; D may be TRBD1 (6 bases). Between the trimmed V and J ends, which lost 7 bases and 4 bases, there was a span of 10 bases. CDR1 MDHEN and CDR2 SYDVKM come from the germline V gene. The CDR3 is made up of 13 amino acids.

The chain combines TRBV2 with TRBJ1-1; TRBD1 might be the D (5 bases). CDR1 is SNHLY, CDR2 FYNNEI, per germline. V was shortened by 4 bases and J by 2 bases, with 11 bases between the two germline ends. The CDR3 is 14 amino acids. Here the CDR3 DNA reads TGTGCCAGCAGTGGAGGCGGGGGAAACACTGAAGCTTTCTTT. Amino acid sequence: CASSGGGGNTEAFF.

J is TRBJ1-5 and V is TRBV28; D not resolved. This CDR3 region has 14 residues. Per the germline V gene, CDR1 is MDHEN and CDR2 is SYDVKM. V gave up 7 bases and J gave up 0 bases, with 10 bases separating them. CDR3 sequence: CASTIGVSNQPQHF. The CDR3 region has the DNA TGTGCCAGCACCATCGGGGTTAGCAATCAGCCCCAGCATTTT.

The chain joins TRBV7-2 to TRBJ1-1, with 9 bases aligning to TRBD1. This CDR3 spans 16 amino acids. Losses at the gene ends were 6 bases for V and 0 bases for J; bases not matched to a gene: 8. Germline assignment: CDR1 SGHTA and CDR2 FQGNSA. The CDR3, as DNA: TGTGCCAGCAGTTTCGGACAGGGGAGGATGAACACTGAAGCTTTCTTT. Amino acids: CASSFGQGRMNTEAFF.

The rearrangement uses TRBV5-4 and TRBJ2-1; tentative D call: TRBD2 (6 bases). Germline V gene lookup returns CDR1 SGHNT and CDR2 YYREEE (reference sequence). CDR3 length equals 15 residues. V lost 1 base, J lost 7 bases, and 15 bases lay in between. CDR3 in amino acids: CASSLSGLAPNEQFF. CDR3 nucleotide sequence: TGTGCCAGCAGCTTGAGCGGGCTAGCCCCTAATGAGCAGTTCTTC. The variable domain in full, completed from reference TRBV5-4 and TRBJ2-1, reads ETGVTQSPTHLIKTRGQQVTLRCSSQSGHNTVSWYQQALGQGPQFIFQYYREEENGRGNFPPRFSGLQFPNYSSELNVNALELDDSALYLCASSLSGLAPNEQFFGPGTRLTVL.

The chain combines TRBV5-1 with TRBJ2-2, with 9 bases identical to TRBD2. Germline CDR1 and CDR2: SGHRS and YFSETQ. Trimming took 3 bases from V and 4 from J; bases not matched to a gene: 13. The CDR3 covers 18 residues. The CDR3 reads CASSSDRGLALATGELFF. The CDR3 DNA follows: TGCGCCAGCAGCTCTGATAGGGGACTAGCTCTTGCCACCGGGGAGCTGTTTTTT.

On this clone: Other DNA sequences within the sample encode an identical CDR3. This chain links TRBV6-5 with TRBJ1-2, with unresolved D. The CDR3 loop spans 13 amino acids. Germline-derived CDR1 and CDR2 are MNHEY and SVGAGI. The V and J ends lost 0 bases and 4 bases respectively, with 6 bases between them. CDR3 DNA: TGTGCCAGCAGTTACTCGACGGGCTATGGCTACACCTTC. This encodes CASSYSTGYGYTF.

The chain carries TRBV5-1 and TRBJ2-3, with D unresolved. The V gene's germline CDR1 is SGHRS and CDR2 YFSETQ. The CDR3 consists of 14 residues. The V gene lost 4 bases and the J gene lost 0 bases, with 9 bases spanning the gap. The CDR3 is CASSEQSSTDTQYF. As DNA, the CDR3 is TGCGCCAGCAGCGAACAGTCTAGCACAGATACGCAGTATTTT.

The chain couples TRBV5-1 to TRBJ1-1; perhaps TRBD1 as D (6 bases). The germline V and J ends were trimmed by 0 bases and 1 base, with 13 bases remaining between them. CDR3 length: 16 amino acids. The germline gives CDR1 SGHRS, CDR2 YFSETQ. The DNA of the CDR3 is TGCGCCAGCAGCTTGGCCGGGACACCTTCGAACACTGAAGCTTTCTTT. Translated: CASSLAGTPSNTEAFF.

V gene TRBV5-4 combines with J gene TRBJ2-3; D is perhaps TRBD1 (6 bases). The CDR3 is made up of 16 amino acids. Germline V CDR1 and CDR2: SGHNT, YYREEE (reference sequence). The germline V and J ends were trimmed by 1 base and 5 bases, with 17 bases remaining between them. The CDR3 region has the DNA TGTGCCAGCAGCTTGCCGGGTTCCAGGGGTGTAGATACGCAGTATTTT. It codes for CASSLPGSRGVDTQYF.

The chain recombines TRBV6-1 with TRBJ2-7; TRBD2 might be the D (6 bases). The CDR3 has 15 residues. With 0 bases removed from V and 1 base from J, the gap between germline ends came to 10 bases. The germline gives CDR1 MNHNS, CDR2 SASEGT. The CDR3 loop reads CASSEAERGSYEQYF. In nucleotides, the CDR3 is TGTGCCAGCAGTGAAGCGGAACGGGGGTCCTACGAGCAGTACTTC.

The chain recombines TRBV7-9 with TRBJ2-7; tentatively, D is TRBD2 (5 bases). V was clipped by 5 bases and J by 3 bases, with 14 bases between them. The V gene's germline CDR1 is SEHNR and CDR2 FQNEAQ (reference sequence). CDR3 size: 14 residues. The CDR3 region has the DNA TGTGCCAGCAGCCTAGTGGAGGACGGCTACGAGCAGTACTTC. It specifies CASSLVEDGYEQYF.

V is TRBV10-3 and J is TRBJ1-1; D is ambiguous. The CDR3 is 14 residues long. CDR1 and CDR2 from the germline V gene are ENHRY and SYGVKD. V was cut by 0 bases and J by 1 base, with 6 bases left in between. CDR3 DNA sequence: TGTGCCATCAGTGAGTCACGAGCGAACACTGAAGCTTTCTTT. Translation gives CAISESRANTEAFF.

The J gene is TRBJ2-3, the V gene TRBV9, with D possibly being TRBD1 (5 bases). The CDR3 runs 18 residues. The ends were cut back, 0 bases at V and 2 bases at J, with 19 bases in the middle. Germline V gene lookup returns CDR1 SGDLS and CDR2 YYNGEE. CDR3 protein: CASSVVVGAARHTDTQYF. In DNA form, the CDR3 reads TGTGCCAGCAGCGTAGTGGTTGGGGCAGCCCGACACACAGATACGCAGTATTTT.